This T cell receptor (beta chain) was obtained from a study of patients and donors after allogeneic stem cell transplantation. This CDR3 region has 15 residues. V lost 7 bases and J lost 4, with 17 bases in between. Germline values: CDR1 MNHEY, CDR2 SMNVEV (reference sequence). From the RT-PCR reads, TCRdb called clonotypes with MiXCR, one entry per CDR3 protein. This table has more than 150,000 distinct CDR3 sequences, about 40% appearing once. The sequenced material came from blood, either unsorted or a sorted T cell fraction (not recorded which). The V and J genes are TRBV27 and TRBJ1-5; D might be TRBD1 (5 bases). The source is a human donor who was either an allogeneic HSCT recipient or a stem cell or donor lymphocyte infusion donor (not recorded which). It is not recorded whose cells these are; they may come from a transplant donor. CDR3 in DNA: TGTGCCAGCAAGGTTGAGGGGTTGGGAAATCAGCCCCAGCATTTT. The encoded protein is CASKVEGLGNQPQHF.